This TCR beta chain was documented in a study of graft-versus-host responses after intestinal transplantation. Overall study findings and caveats: Peak circulating GvH clone levels were associated with early post-transplant HvG declines. Recipient marrow held GvH clones, some first seen in ileum or blood.

Responders labeled with CFSE (around 200,000) were plated with around 200,000 irradiated, violet-dye-labeled stimulators. Sequenced by immunoSEQ multiplex PCR; TCRdb stores in-frame clones only, minus some. The table includes about 15,000 clones, under 35% detected once. The V end lost 4 bases, the J end lost 0 bases, and 12 bases lay between the germline ends. The CDR3 contains 15 residues. Per the germline V gene, CDR1 is LGHNA and CDR2 is YNFKEQ. This receptor was identified in a human patient who received an intestinal transplant. The starting material was alloreactive CD4+ T cells from a mixed lymphocyte reaction culture, obtained before intestinal transplant. Subset indicated: CFSE-low proliferating T cells sorted from roughly six-day pre-transplant mixed lymphocyte reaction (GvH or HvG direction). V usage is TRBV4-2 and J usage is TRBJ1-2; D uncertain. As DNA, the CDR3 is TGTGCCAGCAGCCGGTGGTCCAGAACTAACTATGGCTACACCTTC. This encodes CASSRWSRTNYGYTF.